This T cell receptor (beta chain) was retrieved from a study of blood T cell repertoires in COVID-19. The germline gives CDR1 LGHNA, CDR2 YSLEER. The CDR3 has 15 residues. V dropped 4 bases and J dropped 8 bases, with 18 bases sitting between them. TCRdb's table, derived via immunoSEQ multiplex PCR, lists solely in-frame clones and lacks some. The sample consists of around 16,000 clones, 80% to 85% of them appearing once. This chain connects TRBV4-3 to TRBJ2-1; D is ambiguous. Material for sequencing was peripheral blood. The receptor was isolated from a human donor in a cohort sampled during active COVID-19. The CDR3 sequence is CASSRGYMGGDEQFF. The DNA for the CDR3 is TGCGCCAGCAGCCGCGGCTATATGGGTGGAGATGAGCAGTTCTTC.